A selection of T cell receptor beta chains follows, all from one sample in a study of blood T cell repertoires in COVID-19. TCRdb's table, derived via immunoSEQ multiplex PCR, lists solely in-frame clones and lacks some. The table has approximately 200,000 clones, roughly 77% seen once; the top ten hold about 9%. Sequenced input: PBMCs or T cells enriched from blood (not recorded which). These receptors all come from a man aged 35-49 years who had recovered from COVID-19. Each CDR3 is given with its conserved first and last residue. A D gene is named only where the DNA matches it firmly. Clone size appears in some rows only: once, few, many, or a class for an expanded clone.

clone_size j_call d_call v_call cdr3_aa cdr3_nt
- TRBJ2-2 - TRBV18 CASSPRFGGELFF TGTGCCAGCTCTCCGAGGTTTGGCGGGGAGCTGTTTTTT
- TRBJ1-1 - TRBV30 CVITRQENTEAFF TGTGTTATTACCCGACAGGAGAACACTGAAGCTTTCTTT
few TRBJ2-5 TRBD2 TRBV5-8 CASSFGLAGGETQYF TGTGCCAGCAGCTTTGGACTAGCGGGAGGTGAGACCCAGTACTTC
- TRBJ2-5 - TRBV4-1 CASSQNRAGETQYF TGCGCCAGCAGCCAAAACAGGGCGGGCGAGACCCAGTACTTC
- TRBJ1-5 - TRBV19 CASNLRPRQPMRPQHF TGTGCCAGTAACCTACGTCCGAGACAGCCCATGAGGCCCCAGCATTTT
- TRBJ2-1 TRBD2 TRBV5-1 CASSRSGGSYNEQFF TGCGCCAGCAGCCGGAGCGGGGGCTCCTACAATGAGCAGTTCTTC
- TRBJ2-3 TRBD2 TRBV19 CASSIGTSGGGTDTQYF TGTGCCAGTAGTATAGGGACTAGCGGTGGGGGCACAGATACGCAGTATTTT
- TRBJ1-6 - TRBV25-1 CASSDGGGSYNSPLHF TGTGCCAGCAGTGACGGGGGAGGCTCCTATAATTCACCCCTCCACTTT
- TRBJ2-3 TRBD1 TRBV10-3 CAIRGTGTGADTQYF TGTGCCATCAGGGGGACAGGGACGGGCGCAGATACGCAGTATTTT
- TRBJ2-3 - TRBV12-5 CASGLVQQGYTDTQYF TGTGCTAGTGGTTTGGTACAGCAGGGTTACACAGATACGCAGTATTTT
many TRBJ1-2 - TRBV14 CASSSYRTDGYTF TGTGCCAGCAGCTCATATAGGACAGATGGCTACACCTTC
- TRBJ2-5 TRBD2 TRBV6-1 CASSEVSGRAWETQYF TGTGCCAGCAGTGAAGTTAGCGGGAGGGCCTGGGAGACCCAGTACTTC
- TRBJ2-1 TRBD1 TRBV10-1 CASSRDSYNEQFF TGCGCCAGCAGCCGGGACAGCTACAATGAGCAGTTCTTC
- TRBJ2-7 TRBD1 TRBV4-1 CASSQDEQGAREQYF TGCGCCAGCAGCCAAGACGAACAGGGGGCTCGGGAGCAGTACTTC
few TRBJ2-1 TRBD2 TRBV11-2 CASVAGGASYNEQFF TGTGCCAGCGTAGCGGGGGGGGCCTCCTACAATGAGCAGTTCTTC
- TRBJ1-6 - TRBV3-1/TRBV3-2 CASSQHYNSPLHF TGTGCCAGCAGCCAACACTATAATTCACCCCTCCACTTT
- TRBJ1-1 TRBD1 TRBV7-9 CASRPDADRRNTEAFF TGTGCCAGCAGACCCGACGCGGACAGGAGGAACACTGAAGCTTTCTTT
- TRBJ1-4 - TRBV18 CAATIRATNEKLFF TGTGCCGCCACGATTCGGGCAACTAATGAAAAACTGTTTTTT
once TRBJ1-2 - TRBV2 CASSWGRANYGYTF TGTGCCAGCAGCTGGGGCAGGGCTAACTATGGCTACACCTTC
- TRBJ1-2 TRBD1 TRBV7-2 CASSPDRGRRGYTF TGTGCCAGCAGCCCGGACAGGGGGCGGCGAGGCTACACCTTC
- TRBJ1-5 - TRBV11-2 CASSLGVQVNQPQHF TGTGCCAGCAGCTTAGGGGTACAGGTGAATCAGCCCCAGCATTTT
once TRBJ1-2 - TRBV19 CASSISYNYGYTF TGTGCCAGTAGTATCTCTTATAACTATGGCTACACCTTC
once TRBJ1-2 TRBD1 TRBV11-2 CASSLVESTGLGGYTF TGTGCCAGCAGCTTAGTGGAGTCGACAGGGCTCGGGGGCTACACCTTC
few TRBJ1-2 - TRBV2 CAYRQVGTNYGYTF TGTGCCTATCGGCAGGTCGGAACTAACTATGGCTACACCTTC
many TRBJ1-2 TRBD1 TRBV5-1 CASSLMTGSQANYGYTF TGCGCCAGCAGCCTAATGACAGGGTCCCAAGCTAACTATGGCTACACCTTC
- TRBJ2-1 TRBD2 TRBV27 CASTSLPGLAGFPNEQFF TGTGCCAGCACTTCCTTGCCGGGACTAGCGGGGTTCCCGAATGAGCAGTTCTTC
- TRBJ2-5 TRBD2 TRBV9 CASSVVGSGGRETQYF TGTGCCAGCAGCGTAGTGGGTAGCGGGGGGCGGGAGACCCAGTACTTC
- TRBJ1-6 TRBD1 TRBV7-9 CASSWTGKNSPLHF TGTGCCAGCTCATGGACAGGGAAGAATTCACCCCTCCACTTT
- TRBJ1-1 TRBD1 TRBV28 CASSTDGQGSNTEAFF TGTGCCAGCAGCACAGATGGACAGGGTTCGAACACTGAAGCTTTCTTT
- TRBJ2-1 TRBD2 TRBV3-1/TRBV3-2 CASSQAGLAGGMQFF TGTGCCAGCAGTCAAGCGGGACTAGCGGGGGGGATGCAGTTCTTC
- TRBJ1-1 - TRBV6-5 CASSNRDYTEAFF TGTGCCAGCAGTAACAGGGATTACACTGAAGCTTTCTTT
- TRBJ1-4 - TRBV7-9 CASSLSSPNEKLFF TGTGCCAGCAGCCTGAGTAGCCCTAATGAAAAACTGTTTTTT
once TRBJ1-5 - TRBV12-5 CASGSTRPTWGVPRQPQHF TGTGCTAGTGGTTCTACACGCCCAACCTGGGGGGTCCCAAGGCAGCCCCAGCATTTT
- TRBJ1-1 - TRBV5-1 CASSLGAQLEAFF TGCGCCAGCAGCTTGGGGGCACAACTTGAAGCTTTCTTT
- TRBJ1-5 - TRBV30 CAWSFLNQPQHF TGTGCCTGGAGTTTTTTAAATCAGCCCCAGCATTTT
- TRBJ2-5 TRBD1 TRBV5-1 CASSWLTGEAETQYF TGCGCCAGCAGCTGGTTGACAGGGGAGGCGGAGACCCAGTACTTC
- TRBJ1-2 - TRBV6-5 CASNPNPGTNYGYTF TGTGCCAGCAACCCGAACCCCGGGACAAACTATGGCTACACCTTC
few TRBJ1-2 - TRBV2 CASSEEQSYGYTF TGTGCCAGCAGTGAAGAACAGAGCTATGGCTACACCTTC
- TRBJ1-4 - TRBV9 CASSSWEGEKLFF TGTGCCAGCAGCTCGTGGGAGGGAGAAAAACTGTTTTTT
once TRBJ2-4 TRBD2 TRBV5-8 CASSLAGGGNIQYF TGTGCCAGCAGCTTGGCTGGGGGAGGGAACATTCAGTACTTC
- TRBJ1-1 - TRBV9 CASSVQGANTEAFF TGTGCCAGCAGCGTACAGGGCGCCAACACTGAAGCTTTCTTT
- TRBJ1-2 - TRBV5-1 CASSLAGTQSGYTF TGCGCCAGCAGCTTGGCGGGGACTCAGTCGGGCTACACCTTC
- TRBJ1-2 TRBD1 TRBV2 CASVQTGQGDYGYTF TGTGCCAGCGTACAAACGGGACAGGGGGACTATGGCTACACCTTC
- TRBJ1-5 - TRBV7-8 CASSLGRTQPQHF TGTGCCAGCAGCTTAGGGAGAACCCAGCCCCAGCATTTT
- TRBJ1-2 TRBD1 TRBV14 CASSQGLGDRNGYTF TGTGCCAGCAGCCAAGGGCTCGGGGACAGGAATGGCTACACCTTC
- TRBJ2-7 - TRBV18 CASSPVTSLSYEQYF TGTGCCAGCTCACCGGTGACTAGTCTCTCCTACGAGCAGTACTTC
- TRBJ1-2 TRBD1 TRBV6-5 CASSMGTGESFGYTF TGTGCCAGCAGTATGGGGACAGGGGAGAGTTTTGGCTACACCTTC
- TRBJ2-1 TRBD1 TRBV29-1 CSARGQGYNEQFF TGCAGCGCCCGGGGACAGGGCTACAATGAGCAGTTCTTC
few TRBJ1-5 - TRBV19 CASAQGNHQPQHF TGTGCCAGTGCACAGGGTAATCATCAGCCCCAGCATTTT
- TRBJ2-7 TRBD1 TRBV7-2 CASSPRRDRGREQYF TGTGCCAGCAGCCCTCGCCGGGACAGGGGGCGCGAGCAGTACTTC
few TRBJ2-3 TRBD1 TRBV29-1 CSATRTGADTQYF TGCAGCGCCACACGGACAGGAGCAGATACGCAGTATTTT
- TRBJ2-1 TRBD1 TRBV7-9 CASSSGTGGRYNEQFF TGTGCCAGCAGCTCTGGGACAGGGGGCAGGTACAATGAGCAGTTCTTC
- TRBJ1-5 - TRBV29-1 CSAGDNMNQPQHF TGCAGCGCTGGGGACAATATGAATCAGCCCCAGCATTTT
- TRBJ2-1 TRBD2 TRBV11-2 CASTHGSGEQFF TGTGCCAGCACCCACGGTAGCGGGGAGCAGTTCTTC
- TRBJ2-7 TRBD1 TRBV5-1 CASSSRRDSTYEQYF TGCGCCAGCAGCTCGCGCAGGGACAGTACCTACGAGCAGTACTTC
- TRBJ1-4 - TRBV2 CASSEEAGTKLFF TGTGCCAGCAGTGAGGAGGCGGGGACTAAACTGTTTTTT
- TRBJ2-7 - TRBV6-5 CASRYGPYEQYF TGTGCCAGCAGATACGGCCCCTACGAGCAGTACTTC
once TRBJ2-7 - TRBV30 CAWSGGRYEQYF TGTGCCTGGAGCGGAGGGCGATACGAGCAGTACTTC